A selection of T cell receptor beta chains follows, all from one sample in a study of blood T cell repertoires in COVID-19. The protocol was immunoSEQ multiplex PCR, while the TCRdb copy is restricted to in-frame clones and leaves out a portion. Among 250,000 or so clones listed, about 87% were seen once. The sequenced sample consisted of PBMCs or T cells enriched from blood (not recorded which). These receptors were obtained from a woman aged 25 to 45 who had been exposed to COVID-19. CDR3s include the opening cysteine and the closing phenylalanine or tryptophan.

TRBV10-2 CASNPLQAGLTYEQYF
TRBV9 CASSVEEGVWSGNTIYF
TRBV5-1 CASSFDIGSYEQYF
TRBV7-2 CASSLAAGSYNEQFF
TRBV12-3/TRBV12-4 CASSNRYEAFF
TRBV15 CATSRDPKGGYEQYF
TRBV29-1 CSVEDAGNYGYTF
TRBV12-3/TRBV12-4 CASSFQVHNEQFF
TRBV19 CASSLTGPGRSGANVLTF
TRBV6-5 CASRQGGEQYF
TRBV6-1 CASSDRVSGTEAFF
TRBV18 CASSPKTGNTEAFF
TRBV12-3/TRBV12-4 CASRPPTGDTQYF
TRBV3-1/TRBV3-2 CASSSGTEAFF
TRBV10-2 CATSSLAGAYNEQFF
TRBV28 CASRPGQVFSYEQYF
TRBV9 CASSVGTGTGELFF
TRBV21-1 CASSKDKRRTGISGANVLTF
TRBV6-2/TRBV6-3 CASSRDRAVGGYTF
TRBV5-6 CASSLTSGTNEQYF
TRBV2 CASMRGTGINQPQHF
TRBV15 CATSRDQGHLTDTQYF
TRBV9 CASSVEGDGANVLTF
TRBV5-1 CASSSRMGQDYGYTF
TRBV27 CASSPSGTGGFGYTF
TRBV7-7 CASSPVLAGVRNEQFF
TRBV7-9 CASSPGLARNVYQETQYF
TRBV30 CAWTPGQGITEAFF
TRBV30 CAWSDPQGLKTEAFF
TRBV7-2 CARRDNNSPLHF
TRBV30 CAWSQGITEAFF
TRBV11-3 CASSLGQVDEQYF
TRBV10-3 CAISRDREGNNQPQHF
TRBV29-1 CSVPGQGLAEAFF
TRBV12-3/TRBV12-4 CASSTQGNSPLHF
TRBV6-5 CAGRREGEETQYF
TRBV7-9 CASSRSRSGGRDNEQFF
TRBV10-2 CASSESWENTQYF
TRBV4-1 CASSQDYRQGGNGYTF
TRBV7-9 CASSHLRDEQFF
TRBV7-3 CASSPGTSATDTQYF